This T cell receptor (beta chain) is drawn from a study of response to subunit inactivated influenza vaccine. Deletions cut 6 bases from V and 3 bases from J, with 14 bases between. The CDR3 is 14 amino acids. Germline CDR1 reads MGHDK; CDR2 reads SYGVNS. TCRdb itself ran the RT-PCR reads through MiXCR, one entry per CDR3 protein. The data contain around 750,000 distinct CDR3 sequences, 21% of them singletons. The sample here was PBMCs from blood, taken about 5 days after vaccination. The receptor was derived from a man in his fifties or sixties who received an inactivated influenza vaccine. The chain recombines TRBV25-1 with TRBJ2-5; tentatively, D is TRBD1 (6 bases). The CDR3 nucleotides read TGTGCCAGCAGCTTACAGGGAAGGAAAGAGACCCAGTACTTC. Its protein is CASSLQGRKETQYF. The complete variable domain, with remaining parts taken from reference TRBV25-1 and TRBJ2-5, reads EADIYQTPRYLVIGTGKKITLECSQTMGHDKMYWYQQDPGMELHLIHYSYGVNSTEKGDLSSESTVSRIRTEHFPLTLESARPSHTSQYLCASSLQGRKETQYFGPGTRLLVL.